This is a list of T cell receptor beta chains from one sample in a study of blood T cells in healthy people across ages. TCRdb redid the calling of the 5' RACE reads with MiXCR, one entry per CDR3 protein. The sample includes some 920,000 distinct CDR3 sequences, just over 50% seen only once; the top ten take around a fifth. Source material: blood. The source is a woman in her fifties or sixties in good health. CDR3s include the opening cysteine and the closing phenylalanine or tryptophan. Each record gives: D gene, V gene, J gene, clone size, CDR3 DNA, CDR3 protein. A D gene is named only where the DNA matches it firmly. Clone size is not always given. Where it is, it says once, few, many or a class for expanded clones.

NA	TRBV6-5	TRBJ2-7	NA	TGTGCCAGCAGGGACAGAGTACCACCCTACGAGCAGTACTTC	CASRDRVPPYEQYF
NA	TRBV29-1	TRBJ2-7	few	TGCAGCGTTGAAGATCAAGTCCCGCGGGAGCAGTACTTC	CSVEDQVPREQYF
TRBD2	TRBV30	TRBJ2-1	NA	TGTGCCTGGAGAAGCTTCGGACTAGAGTACAATGAGCAGTTCTTC	CAWRSFGLEYNEQFF
TRBD1	TRBV6-2/TRBV6-3	TRBJ2-1	NA	TGTGCCAGCAGTATAGACAGGGTCGTTCCCGAGCAGTTCTTC	CASSIDRVVPEQFF
NA	TRBV15	TRBJ2-3	NA	TGTGCCACCAGCAGAGGTTGGGCGGATACGCGGTATTTT	CATSRGWADTRYF
NA	TRBV10-3	TRBJ1-4	few	TGTGCCATCAGTGAGCCCTCAAATACAACTAATGAAAAACTGTTTTTT	CAISEPSNTTNEKLFF
TRBD1	TRBV7-9	TRBJ2-7	NA	TGTGCCAGCAGCTCCGAACGGAACAGGGGACCCTACAATGAGCAGTACTTC	CASSSERNRGPYNEQYF
NA	TRBV30	TRBJ1-2	NA	TGTGCCTGGAAGAGCGGATGGGACGGCGACTATGGCTACACCTTC	CAWKSGWDGDYGYTF
TRBD1	TRBV29-1	TRBJ2-7	NA	TGCAGCGTTGGGGGACAGGGTAACCACGAGCAGTACTTC	CSVGGQGNHEQYF
NA	TRBV6-2/TRBV6-3	TRBJ2-5	NA	TGTGCCAGCAGCCCCCCTGGGAAAGGGAGAGAGACCCAGTACTTC	CASSPPGKGRETQYF
NA	TRBV7-6	TRBJ1-1	NA	TGTGCCAGCAGCCCTTCCCCTATGGGCGCTCGGGGCACTGAAGCTTTCTTT	CASSPSPMGARGTEAFF
NA	TRBV6-1	TRBJ2-5	few	TGTGCCAGCAGAATACAGATCCAAGAGACCCAGTACTTC	CASRIQIQETQYF
NA	TRBV6-1	TRBJ1-4	NA	TGTGCCAGCAGTGAACGGTGGGGGGACCGAAAACTGTTTTTT	CASSERWGDRKLFF
NA	TRBV11-2	TRBJ2-5	NA	TGTGCCAGCAGTCGAAAGACCCGGGACTTAGACGCCCAGTACTTC	CASSRKTRDLDAQYF
NA	TRBV9	TRBJ2-1	NA	TGTGCCAGCAGCGGAGCCCCCCAACGTGAGCAGTTCTTC	CASSGAPQREQFF
TRBD1	TRBV10-3	TRBJ2-5	few	TGTGCCATCAGTGAGTCGCCAGGGGGTCAACAAGAGACCCAGTACTTC	CAISESPGGQQETQYF
TRBD1	TRBV6-5	TRBJ1-2	NA	TGTGCCAGCAGTAGGACAGGGGTAAATGGCTACACCTTC	CASSRTGVNGYTF
NA	TRBV28	TRBJ2-5	NA	TGTGCCAGCAGTCCCGGGACTGTTTACCAAGAGACCCAGTACTTC	CASSPGTVYQETQYF
NA	TRBV4-1	TRBJ2-3	NA	TGCGCCAGCACAAGGACCTTGGGGAGTCCTCCGCAGTATTTT	CASTRTLGSPPQYF
NA	TRBV27	TRBJ1-1	few	TGTGCCAGCAGAAGACAGACCGGGCGGGGTAGCACTGAAGCTTTCTTT	CASRRQTGRGSTEAFF
NA	TRBV9	TRBJ2-7	NA	TGTGCCAGCAGCGTAGGGGAAGCCTACGAGCAGTACTTC	CASSVGEAYEQYF
NA	TRBV11-3	TRBJ2-1	NA	TGTGCCAGCAGCTTAGACGAGGGGCTCTACAATGAGCAGTTCTTC	CASSLDEGLYNEQFF
NA	TRBV24-1	TRBJ2-4	NA	TGTGCCACCAGTGATTCAAATACTTGGGCCAAAAACATTCAGTACTTC	CATSDSNTWAKNIQYF
NA	TRBV5-6	TRBJ1-2	NA	TGTGCCAGCAGCTTGAAGGGAAGCGGCGGCCACACCTTC	CASSLKGSGGHTF
TRBD2	TRBV6-6	TRBJ2-3	NA	TGTGCCAGCAGAAGACTAGCGGGAGGTTCAGATATGCAGTATTTT	CASRRLAGGSDMQYF
NA	TRBV12-3/TRBV12-4	TRBJ2-5	few	TGTGCCAGCAGCCCTAGCGTTGGCGGGGAGACCCAGTACTTC	CASSPSVGGETQYF
TRBD1	TRBV10-3	TRBJ2-3	NA	TGTGCCATCAACAATCCTGACAGGGTATCAGATACGCAGTATTTT	CAINNPDRVSDTQYF
NA	TRBV28	TRBJ1-5	NA	TGTGCCACTTCGAGGTCGGGGACCAAGGTAAATCAGCCCCAGCATTTT	CATSRSGTKVNQPQHF
NA	TRBV12-3/TRBV12-4	TRBJ2-7	few	TGTGCCAGCAGTCTACGGACGGTCTACGAGCAGTACTTC	CASSLRTVYEQYF
NA	TRBV7-3	TRBJ2-5	NA	TGTGCCAGCAGCTTAAACCCACTGGGGTTCCAAGAGACCCAGTACTTC	CASSLNPLGFQETQYF
NA	TRBV10-3	TRBJ2-7	NA	TGTGCCATCAGTGAGTCGACGGAGAGCGAGCAGTACTTC	CAISESTESEQYF
TRBD2	TRBV7-8	TRBJ2-1	NA	TGTGCCAGCAGCTTCCGTATAGTGGGAGGGTACAATGAGCAGTTCTTC	CASSFRIVGGYNEQFF
TRBD1	TRBV2	TRBJ2-5	NA	TGTGCCAGCACTGGACAGGGGGGCGAGACCCAGTACTTC	CASTGQGGETQYF
NA	TRBV20-1	TRBJ2-1	NA	TGCAGTGCTAGAGCTGTCGCACTGAGCTCCTACAATGAGCAGTTCTTC	CSARAVALSSYNEQFF
NA	TRBV28	TRBJ2-4	NA	TGTGCCAGCAGTGAAAGAAAAAACATTCAGTACTTC	CASSERKNIQYF
TRBD2	TRBV4-1	TRBJ2-5	NA	TGCGCCAGCAGCCTTTTTCCTCGACTAGCTGTTCCGGAGACCCAGTACTTC	CASSLFPRLAVPETQYF
NA	TRBV28	TRBJ1-2	NA	TGTGCCAGCAGTTTATTAACGGGATCCCTCGGCTACACCTTC	CASSLLTGSLGYTF
NA	TRBV27	TRBJ2-1	NA	TGTGCCAGCAGTTTAGGGCAGGTTGGCGAGCAGTTCTTC	CASSLGQVGEQFF
NA	TRBV4-2	TRBJ2-5	NA	TGTGCCAGCAGCCCGACGGATGCGGTTATAGAGACCCAGTACTTC	CASSPTDAVIETQYF
NA	TRBV20-1	TRBJ2-7	NA	TGCAGTGCTAGACGGTTTGCGGACAGAGGATACTACGAGCAGTACTTC	CSARRFADRGYYEQYF
TRBD1	TRBV25-1	TRBJ1-2	NA	TGTGCCAGCCGGGCAGGGGGCTCCAATGGCTACACCTTC	CASRAGGSNGYTF
NA	TRBV4-1	TRBJ1-2	NA	TGCGCCAGCAGCCAGACCGACAGGACCTATGGCTACACCTTC	CASSQTDRTYGYTF
NA	TRBV29-1	TRBJ2-3	few	TGCAGCGTTGAATATGGGACAGATACGCAGTATTTT	CSVEYGTDTQYF
NA	TRBV25-1	TRBJ2-1	many	TGTGCCAGCAGTCGAGGGAATGAGCAGTTCTTC	CASSRGNEQFF
TRBD2	TRBV20-1	TRBJ2-1	NA	TGCAGTGCCGGGACTAGCGCTAAGGATGAGCAGTTCTTC	CSAGTSAKDEQFF
NA	TRBV6-1	TRBJ2-1	NA	TGTGCCAGCAGTGAAGTCCCGGGACTTAACAATGAGCAGTTCTTC	CASSEVPGLNNEQFF
NA	TRBV5-6	TRBJ2-7	few	TGTGCCAGCAGCTTGGGACCACTATACGAGCAGTACTTC	CASSLGPLYEQYF
NA	TRBV18	TRBJ2-1	NA	TGTGCCAGCTCACCACCGGACAGCAGCTCCTACAATGAGCAGTTCTTC	CASSPPDSSSYNEQFF
TRBD2	TRBV28	TRBJ2-1	NA	TGTGCCAGCAACATACTAGCGGGGGGTTGGAATGAGCAGTTCTTC	CASNILAGGWNEQFF
TRBD2	TRBV5-5	TRBJ2-3	NA	TGTGCCAGCAGCGGGACTAGCGGAAAAGATACGCAGTATTTT	CASSGTSGKDTQYF
NA	TRBV20-1	TRBJ2-5	few	TGCAGTGCTAGAGACGACAGGTGGGAGACCCAGTACTTC	CSARDDRWETQYF
TRBD2	TRBV7-2	TRBJ2-1	few	TGTGCCAGCAGCGTAGTTAGCGGGGACTACAATGAGCAGTTCTTC	CASSVVSGDYNEQFF
NA	TRBV20-1	TRBJ2-1	few	TGCAGTGCTAGAGGTTCGTCTAGCGTCAGCGAGCAGTTCTTC	CSARGSSSVSEQFF
NA	TRBV20-1	TRBJ2-7	NA	TGCAGTGTCTGGGGGGGGACATCCTCCTACAATGAGCAGTACTTC	CSVWGGTSSYNEQYF
NA	TRBV28	TRBJ2-7	NA	TGTGCCAGCAGTTTATCCCCCGGGACCCCGTACTTC	CASSLSPGTPYF
NA	TRBV18	TRBJ1-1	NA	TGTGCCAGCTCACCACTTCAACGGTTGAACACTGAAGCTTTCTTT	CASSPLQRLNTEAFF
TRBD2	TRBV20-1	TRBJ2-5	NA	TGCAGTGCTGGACTAGCGGCTCTAGGGCAGTACTTC	CSAGLAALGQYF
TRBD2	TRBV30	TRBJ2-1	NA	TGTGCCTGGACTCCACTAGCGTCAAGCTCCTACAATGAGCAGTTCTTC	CAWTPLASSSYNEQFF